This entry lists 15 T cell receptor beta chains sequenced from one sample in a study of blood T cell repertoires in COVID-19. Sequencing was performed with immunoSEQ multiplex PCR; in TCRdb, only in-frame clones are kept and a portion is missing. The sample holds around 80,000 clones; 75% to 85% are singletons and the top ten take under 5.5%. The sequenced sample consisted of peripheral blood. All receptors come from a woman in her 70s with acute or convalescent COVID-19.

This clone has just a few counts. The chain couples TRBV6-2 or TRBV6-3 to TRBJ1-5, with D uncertain. The CDR3 is 16 residues long. The V end was cut by 0 bases, the J end by 4 bases, with 13 bases between. Germline CDR1 reads MNHEY; CDR2 reads SVGEGT. The DNA of the CDR3 is TGTGCCAGCAGTTACTCGAGCGCGTTGGCGAATCAGCCCCAGCATTTT. Its protein product is CASSYSSALANQPQHF.

The rearrangement links TRBV9 to TRBJ1-1, with 7 bases lining up with TRBD1. The junction had 2 bases not matched to a gene; V was cut back by 2 bases and J by 1 base. The length of the CDR3 is 14 residues. Germline V CDR1 and CDR2: SGDLS, YYNGEE. The CDR3 DNA follows: TGTGCCAGCAGCGTCCAGGGGGAGAACACTGAAGCTTTCTTT. It yields the protein CASSVQGENTEAFF. The full variable domain, with the rest looked up from reference TRBV9 and TRBJ1-1, is DSGVTQTPKHLITATGQRVTLRCSPRSGDLSVYWYQQSLDQGLQFLIQYYNGEERAKGNILERFSAQQFPDLHSELNLSSLELGDSALYFCASSVQGENTEAFFGQGTRLTVV.

The rearrangement joins TRBV6-2 or TRBV6-3 to TRBJ2-1, with a tentative D call TRBD1 (6 bases). V lost 5 bases and J 6 bases, leaving 17 bases between the germline ends. CDR1 is MNHEY, CDR2 SVGEGT, per germline. CDR3 length: 15 residues. The CDR3, as DNA: TGTGCCAGCAGTCCCTACACGACAGGACCCAATGAGCAGTTCTTC. It codes for CASSPYTTGPNEQFF.

The chain combines TRBV4-1 with TRBJ2-7, with TRBD1 matching 9 bases. The CDR3 covers 13 residues. Germline assignment: CDR1 MGHRA and CDR2 YSYEKL. The V segment lost 3 bases and the J segment 7 bases; nucleotides outside the gene matches: 4. In DNA form, the CDR3 reads TGCGCCAGCAGCCACACAGGGGGCCGTGAGCAGTACTTC. The encoded protein is CASSHTGGREQYF.

In its sample, this clone was seen a few times. CDR3 sequence reads: CATSRDRGSTEAFF. In DNA form, the CDR3 reads TGTGCCACCAGCAGAGATCGGGGATCCACTGAAGCTTTCTTT. The rearrangement uses TRBV15 and TRBJ1-1; no clear D gene. Germline V gives CDR1 LNHNV, CDR2 YYDKDF (reference sequence). This CDR3 has 14 amino acids. Trimming removed 0 bases at V and 4 bases at J, with 9 bases between.

The CDR3 DNA reads as TGTGCCATCAGTGAGGGCCCCGGGCCGGCGGGAGATGAGCAGTTCTTC. Its translation: CAISEGPGPAGDEQFF. This rearrangement joins TRBV10-3 to TRBJ2-1, with TRBD2 identical over 7 bases. The germline CDR1 and CDR2 sequences are ENHRY and SYGVKD. With 2 bases clipped from V and 8 bases from J, the junction kept 12 bases outside the gene matches. The CDR3 has 16 residues.

V gene TRBV2 combines with J gene TRBJ1-2; D is undetermined. V was pared by 6 bases and J by 3 bases, with 11 bases between. Germline loops: CDR1 SNHLY, CDR2 FYNNEI. This CDR3 spans 13 amino acids. CDR3 amino acids: CASSEQVHYGYTF. The CDR3 coding sequence is TGTGCCAGCAGCGAGCAGGTGCACTATGGCTACACCTTC.

The chain is built from TRBV7-9 and TRBJ2-7, with 7 bases lining up with TRBD1. Germline CDR1 is SEHNR and CDR2 is FQNEAQ (reference sequence). The J segment lost 4 bases and the V segment lost 1 base, leaving 4 bases of the junction unmatched. The CDR3 has 14 amino acids. CDR3 sequence: CASSLVSQGYEQYF. The DNA of the CDR3 is TGTGCCAGCAGCTTAGTTTCACAGGGGTACGAGCAGTACTTC.

As DNA, the CDR3 is TGTGCCAGCAGTGAACTAGGGACAGGGATCTACACCTTC. The encoded protein is CASSELGTGIYTF. The chain employs TRBV6-1 and TRBJ1-2; 9 bases fit TRBD1. From germline, CDR1 is MNHNS and CDR2 SASEGT. V shed 2 bases and J 10 bases; nucleotides not matched to a gene: 5. This CDR3 is 13 amino acids long.

The V and J genes are TRBV18 and TRBJ2-7, with D unclear. CDR1 and CDR2 from the germline V gene are KGHSH and LQKENI. Trimming removed 0 bases at V and 2 bases at J, with 8 bases between. The CDR3 consists of 14 residues. In nucleotides, the CDR3 is TGTGCCAGCTCACCACCGGAGCGCACCTACGAGCAGTACTTC. Amino acids: CASSPPERTYEQYF. Variable domain in full (rest from reference TRBV18 and TRBJ2-7): NAGVMQNPRHLVRRRGQEARLRCSPMKGHSHVYWYRQLPEEGLKFMVYLQKENIIDESGMPKERFSAEFPKEGPSILRIQQVVRGDSAAYFCASSPPERTYEQYFGPGTRLTVT.

This chain connects TRBV5-6 to TRBJ2-7, with unresolved D. V lost 2 bases and J lost 0, with 9 bases in between. There are 14 residues in the CDR3. The germline gives CDR1 SGHDT, CDR2 YYEEEE. The CDR3 nucleotides are TGTGCCAGCAGCTTTCCCAGTTACTCCTACGAGCAGTACTTC. Residues: CASSFPSYSYEQYF.

This clone turned up a few times. The genes are TRBV5-1 and TRBJ1-1; D unclear. CDR3 size: 14 residues. V gave up 5 bases and J gave up 1 base, with 12 bases separating them. CDR1 and CDR2 from the germline V gene are SGHRS and YFSETQ. The CDR3 region is CASRSGSQNTEAFF. CDR3 nucleotide sequence: TGCGCCAGCAGAAGCGGCAGCCAGAACACTGAAGCTTTCTTT.

This chain uses TRBV5-1 with TRBJ2-1; 8 bases agree with TRBD1. The CDR3 consists of 14 residues. CDR1 is SGHRS, CDR2 YFSETQ, per germline. Unmatched junction bases numbered 14, after V lost 4 bases and J lost 14 bases. The CDR3 bases are TGCGCCAGCAGCCCAGAAACAGGGGGGCTAAAGAAGTTCTTC. This translates into CASSPETGGLKKFF.

The rearrangement uses TRBV24-1 and TRBJ1-5, with D possibly matching TRBD1 (5 bases). V was pared by 5 bases and J by 3 bases, with 10 bases between. This CDR3 is built from 14 residues. CDR1 and CDR2 (germline): KGHDR, SFDVKD. CDR3 nucleotide sequence: TGTGCCACCAGTGGCGACAGCGTCAATCAGCCCCAGCATTTT. It translates to CATSGDSVNQPQHF.

The chain links TRBV27 to TRBJ1-2, with a tentative D call TRBD1 (6 bases). The V gene's germline CDR1 is MNHEY and CDR2 SMNVEV (reference sequence). This CDR3 spans 13 amino acids. Deletions cut 6 bases from V and 2 bases from J, with 10 bases between. CDR3 protein: CASSPDRNYGYTF. The CDR3 bases are TGTGCCAGCAGCCCCGACAGGAACTATGGCTACACCTTC.